The 20 T cell receptor beta chains below all came from one sample that was sequenced in a study of control samples from healthy donors and cancer patients. Clones were read by immunoSEQ multiplex PCR, and TCRdb kept only the in-frame ones, dropping some. The sample lists fewer than 300,000 clones; almost 85% were seen once. Sequences were obtained from PBMCs. The receptor set was obtained from a woman aged 55 to 70 with lung cancer.

The chain uses TRBV12-3 or TRBV12-4 and TRBJ2-7, with D hard to call. CDR3 length: 12 residues. Trimming took off 4 bases at V and 5 bases at J, with 9 bases between the two ends. The CDR3, as DNA: TGTGCCAGCAGTTCCAGGTGGAACGAGCAGTACTTC. Encoded protein: CASSSRWNEQYF.

The chain has TRBV28 and TRBJ1-2; D remains unclear. V was pared by 1 base and J by 8 bases, with 14 bases between. Germline assignment: CDR1 MDHEN and CDR2 SYDVKM. The CDR3 is 14 amino acids. CDR3 residues: CASSLFPLGRGYTF. Written as DNA, the CDR3 is TGTGCCAGCAGTTTATTCCCATTGGGTAGGGGCTACACCTTC.

The chain is built from TRBV6-5 and TRBJ1-1, with D possibly TRBD1 on 5 matching bases. CDR3 length: 13 amino acids. Trimming pared 2 bases from V and 7 bases from J, leaving 11 bases between. The V gene's germline CDR1 is MNHEY and CDR2 SVGAGI. The CDR3 DNA reads TGTGCCAGCAGTTACAAAGGACAACATGAAGCTTTCTTT. Translating gives CASSYKGQHEAFF.

The gene calls are TRBV4-1 and TRBJ2-7, with D perhaps assigned TRBD1 or TRBD2 (5 bases each). CDR1 and CDR2 from the germline V gene are MGHRA and YSYEKL. V was trimmed by 5 bases and J by 4 bases, leaving 15 bases between them. CDR3 length: 14 residues. The CDR3 loop is CASSSQPGLYEQYF. The CDR3 coding sequence is TGCGCCAGCAGCTCACAACCGGGGCTGTACGAGCAGTACTTC.

Written as DNA, the CDR3 is TGCGCCAGCAGCTGGGCCCAGGGACTTAATGAAAAACTGTTTTTT. Translation gives CASSWAQGLNEKLFF. The chain employs TRBV5-1 and TRBJ1-4; a weak D match, TRBD1 (5 bases). This CDR3 has 15 amino acids. The germline CDR1 and CDR2 sequences are SGHRS and YFSETQ. Trimming cost V 3 bases and J 4 bases, with 13 bases left between them.

The CDR3 DNA is TGCGCCACCAAGCAGGAGCGGGAGACAGATACGCAGTATTTT. This translates into CATKQERETDTQYF. The rearrangement joins TRBV5-1 to TRBJ2-3, with 8 positions matching TRBD2. Trimming removed 9 bases from V and 3 bases from J; junction bases left unmatched: 9. This CDR3 has 14 amino acids. From germline, CDR1 is SGHRS and CDR2 YFSETQ.

This clone was detected only once. The chain recombines TRBV14 with TRBJ1-3; D is possibly TRBD1 (5 bases). Germline CDR1 reads SGHDN; CDR2 reads FVKESK. The CDR3 totals 14 residues. Trimming took off 4 bases at V and 5 bases at J, with 12 bases between the two ends. The CDR3 loop reads CASSRPGPRNTIYF. CDR3 in DNA: TGTGCCAGCAGCCGACCGGGACCCCGAAACACCATATATTTT.

This clone was counted a few times. The genes are TRBV5-1 and TRBJ2-2; D is uncertain. CDR3 size: 14 residues. V was cut by 0 bases and J by 4 bases, with 7 bases left in between. Germline V gene data show CDR1 as SGHRS and CDR2 as YFSETQ. CDR3 protein: CASSLERSTGELFF. The CDR3 DNA follows: TGCGCCAGCAGCTTGGAACGGAGCACCGGGGAGCTGTTTTTT.

This clone was recorded only once. In DNA, the CDR3 is TGTGCCAGTAGCCAACAGGGTCTTGGTGGAGAGACCCAGTACTTC. It codes for CASSQQGLGGETQYF. The V call is TRBV19, the J call TRBJ2-5, with a possible D match to TRBD1 (6 bases). Germline V CDR1 and CDR2: LNHDA, SQIVND (reference sequence). The CDR3 has 15 amino acids. Trimming shortened V by 6 bases and J by 4 bases, and 18 bases separated the two germline ends. The full variable domain, with the rest looked up from reference TRBV19 and TRBJ2-5, is DGGITQSPKYLFRKEGQNVTLSCEQNLNHDAMYWYRQDPGQGLRLIYYSQIVNDFQKGDIAEGYSVSREKKESFPLTVTSAQKNPTAFYLCASSQQGLGGETQYFGPGTRLLVL.

The chain links TRBV27 to TRBJ1-4, with TRBD1 matching 11 bases. Germline loops: CDR1 MNHEY, CDR2 SMNVEV (reference sequence). Trimming cost V 6 bases and J 6 bases; bases outside gene matches: 12. The CDR3 has 17 amino acids. As DNA, the CDR3 is TGTGCCAGCAGCCCGGCTAGGGGGACAGGGGGTGATGAAAAACTGTTTTTT. Its protein product is CASSPARGTGGDEKLFF.

This clone was seen only a few times. J is TRBJ2-3 and V is TRBV28; TRBD2 agrees at 16 bases. This CDR3 has 20 residues. Germline loops: CDR1 MDHEN, CDR2 SYDVKM. Trimming took 4 bases from V and 3 from J; bases not matched to a gene: 13. The CDR3 loop reads CASSSRSGLAGGGVTDTQYF. In DNA, the CDR3 is TGTGCCAGCAGTTCCCGCTCGGGACTAGCGGGAGGGGGGGTAACAGATACGCAGTATTTT.

V gene TRBV5-4 combines with J gene TRBJ1-2, with D tentatively TRBD1 (6 bases). V lost 6 bases and J lost 3, with 15 bases in between. This CDR3 contains 14 residues. From germline, CDR1 is SGHNT and CDR2 YYREEE (reference sequence). As DNA, the CDR3 is TGTGCCAGCACCTTCCCGGGGGGCCACTATGGCTACACCTTC. Translating it yields CASTFPGGHYGYTF. Variable domain in full (rest from reference TRBV5-4 and TRBJ1-2): ETGVTQSPTHLIKTRGQQVTLRCSSQSGHNTVSWYQQALGQGPQFIFQYYREEENGRGNFPPRFSGLQFPNYSSELNVNALELDDSALYLCASTFPGGHYGYTFGSGTRLTVV.

This rearrangement joins TRBV2 to TRBJ1-6; D perhaps matches TRBD1 (6 bases). Per the germline V gene, CDR1 is SNHLY and CDR2 is FYNNEI. The V end was cut by 5 bases, the J end by 9 bases, with 14 bases between. This CDR3 has 14 amino acids. For the CDR3, the DNA is TGTGCCAGCAGTCCACAGACAGGTGGTTCACCCCTCCACTTT. Translating gives CASSPQTGGSPLHF.

The chain links TRBV19 to TRBJ1-5; no reliable D call. The V end lost 5 bases, the J end lost 2 bases, and 13 bases lay between the germline ends. The CDR3 runs 15 residues. Germline V gene sequence: CDR1 LNHDA, CDR2 SQIVND (reference sequence). Here the CDR3 DNA reads TGTGCCAGTAGTTCTCAGGCTGCTGGCAATCAGCCCCAGCATTTT. Protein product: CASSSQAAGNQPQHF.

This chain joins TRBV9 and TRBJ1-1; D is ambiguous. CDR3 length: 15 residues. The germline V gene encodes CDR1 SGDLS and CDR2 YYNGEE. With 0 bases removed from V and 1 base from J, the gap between germline ends came to 10 bases. The CDR3 reads CASSVGGLSNTEAFF. The DNA for the CDR3 is TGTGCCAGCAGCGTAGGCGGGCTTTCGAACACTGAAGCTTTCTTT.

This rearrangement joins TRBV2 to TRBJ2-5; possible D gene TRBD1, 5 bases. The germline V gene encodes CDR1 SNHLY and CDR2 FYNNEI. Trimming removed 6 bases at V and 5 bases at J, with 10 bases between. This CDR3 has 12 amino acids. CDR3: CASSQGSETQYF. CDR3 nucleotide sequence: TGTGCCAGCAGCCAGGGAAGCGAGACCCAGTACTTC.

The chain employs TRBV2 and TRBJ2-7; 8 nucleotides match TRBD2. J was trimmed by 3 bases and V by 8 bases; bases with no gene match: 12. The germline CDR1 and CDR2 sequences are SNHLY and FYNNEI. This CDR3 has 15 residues. CDR3 amino acids: CASRGGSGSNYEQYF. CDR3 sequence (DNA): TGTGCCAGCCGAGGGGGAAGCGGGAGTAACTACGAGCAGTACTTC. The full variable domain, rest sourced from reference TRBV2 and TRBJ2-7, is EPEVTQTPSHQVTQMGQEVILRCVPISNHLYFYWYRQILGQKVEFLVSFYNNEISEKSEIFDDQFSVERPDGSNFTLKIRSTKLEDSAMYFCASRGGSGSNYEQYFGPGTRLTVT.

The chain has TRBV2 and TRBJ2-2; D call uncertain. The ends were cut back, 2 bases at V and 4 bases at J, with 11 bases in the middle. The germline V gene encodes CDR1 SNHLY and CDR2 FYNNEI. The CDR3 is 15 amino acids. This CDR3 is CASSEWVPSTGELFF. CDR3 nucleotide sequence: TGTGCCAGCAGTGAATGGGTGCCATCCACCGGGGAGCTGTTTTTT.

The V call is TRBV19, the J call TRBJ2-1; no clear D. CDR1 is LNHDA and CDR2 is SQIVND in the germline V gene (reference sequence). This CDR3 has 11 residues. CDR3 DNA sequence: TGTGCAAAACGCCTGGACAATGAGCAGTTCTTC. Encoded protein: CAKRLDNEQFF.

This rearrangement joins TRBV5-1 to TRBJ1-4; D is possibly TRBD1 (6 bases). The CDR3 has 14 amino acids. Between the trimmed V and J ends, which lost 8 bases and 3 bases, there was a span of 14 bases. Germline V gives CDR1 SGHRS, CDR2 YFSETQ. CDR3 protein: CASRWGGANEKLFF. The CDR3 bases are TGCGCCAGTCGGTGGGGGGGCGCTAATGAAAAACTGTTTTTT.